This T cell receptor (beta chain) is drawn from a study of shared T cell receptors in the human thymus. Using immunoSEQ multiplex PCR, the repertoire was profiled, and TCRdb retains in-frame clones only, with some absent. This table holds roughly 500,000 clones, around 78% found once. These sequences were also reported in another study, on human thymus T cells. In that study: Infants, healthy and Finnish, who were having corrective surgery for congenital heart defects served as donors. Corrective heart surgery yielded the resections from which the thymus tissue came. Blood and thymic repertoires both appeared biased in V and J gene usage. Overlap was high between thymic repertoires from unrelated individuals, as reported in related research.

Input material: thymocytes. The receptor was isolated from a boy under three years old with a congenital heart defect.

The CDR3 is CASRPREGLNEQYF. Here the CDR3 DNA reads TGTGCCAGCAGACCTCGGGAGGGCCTCAACGAGCAGTACTTC. The V call is TRBV27, the J call TRBJ2-7, with 8 bases that match TRBD2. The V gene's germline CDR1 is MNHEY and CDR2 SMNVEV (reference sequence). The CDR3 runs 14 residues. V dropped 6 bases and J dropped 5; count of bases not matched to a gene: 9.